This is a list of T cell receptor beta chains from one sample in a study of T-cell reconstitution after alpha-beta-depleted transplantation in children. Each CDR3 protein is one row after TCRdb ran MiXCR on the PCR reads. Of some 76,000 distinct CDR3 sequences detected, approximately 10% appear once; the ten largest clones hold approximately 13%. Material: PBMCs, obtained before TCRalphabeta/CD19-depleted stem cell transplant. These receptors all come from a boy aged 5-17 years with acute myeloid leukemia, due to receive a stem cell transplant. Both conserved end residues are part of each CDR3.

v_gene	CDR3aa
TRBV30	CAWNKDLYGYTF
TRBV30	CAWCEAFNEQFF
TRBV20-1	CSARPGTSGGIEQFF
TRBV9	CASSVASGSSVGEQFF
TRBV7-9	CASSPMGLAGGTDTQYF
TRBV3-1	CASSQERDQPQHF
TRBV12-3/TRBV12-4	CASSLISGSGGYTF
TRBV20-1	CSARAGVLIGEQFF
TRBV6-1	CASSGTGLGNQPQHF
TRBV7-2	CASSWSDRDSYEQYF
TRBV4-3	CASSQKSLAGVNEQFF
TRBV7-6	CASSARDRGIETQYF
TRBV25-1	CASSDRRGSGANVLTF
TRBV7-9	CASSPRLAGGPYEQYF
TRBV29-1	CSVESGLGEKLFF
TRBV5-4	CASSFRGSTEAFF
TRBV6-6	CASSYRGHEQFF
TRBV20-1	CSARVASGQETQYF
TRBV5-6	CASSLFHTSLGTGELFF
TRBV5-6	CASSLQGQGSSYNSPLHF
TRBV15	CATSTTTGRSGYTF
TRBV6-5	CASSYDSGGYNEQFF
TRBV12-3/TRBV12-4	CASSRTVGTEAFF
TRBV28	CASSSYRGGNQPQHF
TRBV9	CASSAAGYTF
TRBV10-3	CAISESWFAGELFF
TRBV12-3/TRBV12-4	CAISSLAGSGYKNIQYF
TRBV9	CASSVEPGLTGGTQYF
TRBV7-2	CASSLALSGNQPQHF
TRBV12-3/TRBV12-4	CASTRPPGGANTGELFF
TRBV11-2	CASSLVAWNTSNNEQFF
TRBV20-1	CSAERQGPGTDTQYF
TRBV12-3/TRBV12-4	CASSARVPDGTDTQYF